Below are 19 T cell receptor beta chains sequenced from a single sample in a study of T cells in Graves' hyperthyroidism and ophthalmopathy. The source material, RNA transcripts, was used to amplify TCR beta CDR3 regions. HTBI primers were the set used in a first-round RT-PCR of the TCR CDR3. Each CDR3 protein gets one entry after TCRdb re-called the multiplex PCR reads with MiXCR. This sample has 750,000 to 900,000 distinct CDR3 sequences; roughly 37% occur once, and the top ten carry about 9%. The source material was blood. The origin of the receptors is a man aged 18 to 30 with Graves' hyperthyroidism.

This clonotype was seen just once. This may stem from a read error, because a much larger clone lies one nucleotide away. This chain joins TRBV2 and TRBJ1-3, with TRBD1 matching 8 bases. Germline CDR1 SNHLY, CDR2 FYNNEI. Germline trimming cut 2 bases from V and 0 bases from J; bases unmatched to any gene: 3. The CDR3 has 16 amino acids. CDR3 region: CASSETGTGSGNTIYF. CDR3 sequence (DNA): TGTGCCAGCAGTGAAACGGGGACAGGCTCTGGAAACACCATATATTTT.

There are many counts of this clonotype. This chain connects TRBV25-1 to TRBJ2-5, with D uncertain. The germline CDR1 and CDR2 sequences are MGHDK and SYGVNS. This CDR3 has 13 residues. The germline V and J ends were trimmed by 0 bases and 5 bases, with 7 bases remaining between them. CDR3 in amino acids: CASSEYGVETQYF. In DNA, the CDR3 is TGTGCCAGCAGTGAATATGGAGTCGAGACCCAGTACTTC. Full variable domain (missing parts from reference TRBV25-1 and TRBJ2-5): EADIYQTPRYLVIGTGKKITLECSQTMGHDKMYWYQQDPGMELHLIHYSYGVNSTEKGDLSSESTVSRIRTEHFPLTLESARPSHTSQYLCASSEYGVETQYFGPGTRLLVL.

The chain is built from TRBV20-1 and TRBJ2-7; 9 bases line up with TRBD2. Germline V gene lookup returns CDR1 DFQATT and CDR2 SNEGSKA (reference sequence). The J segment lost 2 bases and the V segment lost 0 bases, leaving 11 bases of the junction unmatched. The CDR3 runs 17 residues. This CDR3 reads CSAREEIAGAEPYEQYF. CDR3 sequence (DNA): TGCAGTGCTAGAGAGGAGATAGCGGGAGCTGAGCCCTACGAGCAGTACTTC.

The genes are TRBV2 and TRBJ1-2; D gene uncertain. Trimming left V 1 base short and J 4 bases short, with 16 bases between. This CDR3 comprises 16 residues. CDR1 is SNHLY, CDR2 FYNNEI, per germline. The CDR3 sequence: CASSEGGGKLGYGYTF. The CDR3, as DNA: TGTGCCAGCAGTGAAGGGGGAGGAAAGCTAGGCTATGGCTACACCTTC.

This clonotype was seen repeatedly, ten times or more. This chain joins TRBV9 and TRBJ1-1; a weak D match, TRBD1 (5 bases). The CDR3 loop spans 14 amino acids. The V gene's germline CDR1 is SGDLS and CDR2 YYNGEE. With 1 base removed from V and 4 bases from J, the gap between germline ends came to 11 bases. The CDR3 nucleotides read TGTGCCAGCAGCGTAATGGGGCGAAGCACTGAAGCTTTCTTT. Its translation: CASSVMGRSTEAFF.

This chain connects TRBV19 to TRBJ1-5, with 7 positions matching TRBD1. CDR3 length equals 17 residues. J was trimmed by 4 bases and V by 5 bases; bases with no gene match: 14. Germline V lookup: CDR1 LNHDA, CDR2 SQIVND (reference sequence). The CDR3 DNA reads as TGTGCCAGTAGTCCTTATACAGGGAGGGGGCCAAATCAGCCCCAGCATTTT. This sequence encodes CASSPYTGRGPNQPQHF.

V and J are TRBV7-9 and TRBJ2-5, with a weak D call TRBD2 (6 bases). V lost 5 bases to trimming and J lost 5 bases, with 15 bases between them. CDR1 is SEHNR, CDR2 FQNEAQ, per germline (reference sequence). This CDR3 contains 14 residues. The CDR3 protein is CASSPAEGTETQYF. Written as DNA, the CDR3 is TGTGCCAGCAGCCCCGCGGAGGGGACGGAGACCCAGTACTTC.

This clonotype was counted at least ten times. The chain recombines TRBV7-2 with TRBJ2-7; D remains ambiguous. The V gene's germline CDR1 is SGHTA and CDR2 FQGNSA. V gave up 6 bases and J gave up 2 bases, with 8 bases separating them. This CDR3 spans 12 amino acids. Here the CDR3 reads CASSSMTYEQYF. CDR3 nucleotides: TGTGCCAGCAGTTCAATGACCTACGAGCAGTACTTC.

The chain has TRBV7-2 and TRBJ2-7; TRBD2 matches at 12 bases. This CDR3 has 16 amino acids. V shed 5 bases, J shed 2 bases, and the junction held 7 bases outside the gene matches. Germline CDR1 reads SGHTA; CDR2 reads FQGNSA. This CDR3 reads CASSTGTSGRTYEQYF. For the CDR3, the DNA is TGTGCCAGCAGCACGGGGACTAGCGGGCGCACCTACGAGCAGTACTTC.

This clonotype was seen repeatedly, ten times or more. The genes are TRBV9 and TRBJ2-6; D remains unclear. Germline values: CDR1 SGDLS, CDR2 YYNGEE. The CDR3 runs 15 residues. Trimming removed 3 bases at V and 1 base at J, with 8 bases between. CDR3 loop: CASSETSSGANVLTF. CDR3 DNA: TGTGCCAGCAGCGAGACGTCTTCTGGGGCCAACGTCCTGACTTTC.

This clonotype was seen at least ten times. V and J are TRBV2 and TRBJ1-5, with D hard to call. Trimming left V 6 bases short and J 0 bases short, with 6 bases between. CDR1 and CDR2 (germline): SNHLY, FYNNEI. The CDR3 consists of 13 residues. CDR3: CASRYSSNQPQHF. DNA of the CDR3: TGTGCCAGCAGGTACAGTAGCAATCAGCCCCAGCATTTT. Supplemented by reference TRBV2 and TRBJ1-5, the full variable domain reads EPEVTQTPSHQVTQMGQEVILRCVPISNHLYFYWYRQILGQKVEFLVSFYNNEISEKSEIFDDQFSVERPDGSNFTLKIRSTKLEDSAMYFCASRYSSNQPQHFGDGTRLSIL.

The chain couples TRBV6-5 to TRBJ2-2; D is ambiguous. The V end was cut by 9 bases, the J end by 7 bases, with 6 bases between. CDR1 and CDR2 from the germline V gene are MNHEY and SVGAGI. This CDR3 is 10 amino acids long. The CDR3 sequence: CASGYGELFF. The CDR3 nucleotides read TGTGCCAGTGGATACGGGGAGCTGTTTTTT.

The V and J genes are TRBV15 and TRBJ2-3; 7 bases match TRBD2. CDR3 size: 14 residues. With 8 bases clipped from V and 2 bases from J, the junction kept 7 bases outside the gene matches. Germline V gene sequence: CDR1 LNHNV, CDR2 YYDKDF (reference sequence). The CDR3 here is CATAEGGPTDTQYF. Here the CDR3 DNA reads TGTGCCACCGCGGAGGGAGGGCCCACAGATACGCAGTATTTT.

This clonotype showed up many times. The limits of the CDR3 on the DNA are not certain, so only TCRdb's listed CDR3 is given. The gene calls are TRBV29-1 and TRBJ1-1; no DNA check was done on the table's D call, TRBD1. Germline CDR1 is SQVTM and CDR2 is ANQGSEA. The length of the CDR3 is 14 amino acids, counting both ends. This CDR3 reads CSVEVFGAGTEAFF.

In this sample, this clonotype turned up a few times. CDR3 bases: TGTGCCAGCAGAACGTTTGAGACCCAGTACTTC. It translates to CASRTFETQYF. This sequence joins TRBV7-6 and TRBJ2-5; D ambiguous. Trimming stripped 6 bases from V and 5 bases from J, with 7 bases between. Germline CDR1 and CDR2: SGHVS and FNYEAQ. This CDR3 region has 11 residues. The complete variable domain, with remaining parts taken from reference TRBV7-6 and TRBJ2-5, reads GAGVSQSPRYKVTKRGQDVALRCDPISGHVSLYWYRQALGQGPEFLTYFNYEAQQDKSGLPNDRFSAERPEGSISTLTIQRTEQRDSAMYRCASRTFETQYFGPGTRLLVL.

The chain has TRBV19 and TRBJ1-5, with D maybe TRBD1 (5 bases). The V end lost 8 bases, the J end lost 6 bases, and 17 bases lay between the germline ends. Per the germline V gene, CDR1 is LNHDA and CDR2 is SQIVND (reference sequence). The CDR3 consists of 14 residues. This chain's CDR3 is CASEGSGDRQPQHF. The CDR3 DNA reads as TGTGCCAGTGAAGGGTCGGGGGATCGTCAGCCCCAGCATTTT.

This sequence joins TRBV20-1 and TRBJ2-2; 10 bases map to TRBD2. CDR1 and CDR2 from the germline V gene are DFQATT and SNEGSKA (reference sequence). V was clipped by 3 bases and J by 1 base; unmatched bases: 8. CDR3 length: 17 residues. The CDR3 DNA follows: TGCAGTGCTAGGGATCTAGCGGGAGAGGTGAACACCGGGGAGCTGTTTTTT. Translated: CSARDLAGEVNTGELFF.

This chain links TRBV7-9 with TRBJ2-7; possible D gene TRBD1, 6 bases. V shed 5 bases and J shed 4 bases, with 15 bases lying between them. This CDR3 has 14 residues. CDR1 and CDR2 (germline): SEHNR, FQNEAQ (reference sequence). For the CDR3, the DNA is TGTGCCAGCAGCCCTAACCCCAGGGGTTACGAGCAGTACTTC. Translation gives CASSPNPRGYEQYF.

Note on this clonotype: An end of the junction differs from the germline gene, which may be a read error. V is TRBV29-1 and J is TRBJ2-7; a weak D match, TRBD2 (5 bases). The germline gives CDR1 SQVTM, CDR2 ANQGSEA. The CDR3 covers 12 residues. CDR3 sequence (DNA): TGCAGCGTTTCGGGGTTCTCCGACGAGCAGTACTTC. Amino acids: CSVSGFSDEQYF.